This is a list of T cell receptor beta chains from one sample in a study of T-cell reconstitution after alpha-beta-depleted transplantation in children. A single record per CDR3 protein comes from TCRdb applying MiXCR to the PCR reads. The repertoire consists of around 410,000 distinct CDR3 sequences, with roughly 11% occurring once and the leading ten covering 4.5% to 7%. The input for sequencing was PBMCs from the stem cell graft donor, taken from the stem cell graft. The receptors were sampled from a human donor who donated a stem cell graft to a child with acute myeloid leukemia. Each CDR3 is given with its conserved first and last residue.

v_call: TRBV28; j_call: TRBJ1-4; cdr3_aa: CASSLAGFDEKLFF
v_call: TRBV2; j_call: TRBJ2-7; cdr3_aa: CASSEVASGSYEQYF
v_call: TRBV25-1; j_call: TRBJ2-3; cdr3_aa: CASFATDTQYF
v_call: TRBV12-3/TRBV12-4; j_call: TRBJ2-3; cdr3_aa: CASKGAGMDTQYF
v_call: TRBV12-3/TRBV12-4; j_call: TRBJ2-2; cdr3_aa: CASTLPGGLDHTGELFF
v_call: TRBV4-1; j_call: TRBJ1-3; cdr3_aa: CASSQEAAASGNTIYF
v_call: TRBV5-1; j_call: TRBJ1-6; cdr3_aa: CASSLAGETFGSPLHF
v_call: TRBV20-1; j_call: TRBJ2-5; cdr3_aa: CSAKGQETQYF
v_call: TRBV6-1; j_call: TRBJ1-2; cdr3_aa: CASSERAGPSPQGGYTF
v_call: TRBV5-1; j_call: TRBJ1-1; cdr3_aa: CASSLDPDGGEAFF
v_call: TRBV29-1; j_call: TRBJ1-1; cdr3_aa: CSVSGWPNTEAFF
v_call: TRBV6-1; j_call: TRBJ1-4; cdr3_aa: CASSPLPGTPDEKLFF
v_call: TRBV20-1; j_call: TRBJ2-5; cdr3_aa: CSGGLAGGDETQYF
v_call: TRBV10-3; j_call: TRBJ2-2; cdr3_aa: CAISPFDRELFF
v_call: TRBV10-3; j_call: TRBJ1-1; cdr3_aa: CAISESTVGTEAFF
v_call: TRBV28; j_call: TRBJ1-4; cdr3_aa: CASSLEEKLFF
v_call: TRBV12-3/TRBV12-4; j_call: TRBJ1-6; cdr3_aa: CASSLLGGGYSPLHF
v_call: TRBV5-1; j_call: TRBJ1-5; cdr3_aa: CASSLAGQGSNQPQHF
v_call: TRBV19; j_call: TRBJ1-5; cdr3_aa: CASSIRQGVAEGNQPQHF
v_call: TRBV7-8; j_call: TRBJ2-1; cdr3_aa: CASSPKDWENNNEQFF
v_call: TRBV5-5; j_call: TRBJ2-3; cdr3_aa: CASISLAGGTDTQYF
v_call: TRBV20-1; j_call: TRBJ2-7; cdr3_aa: CSARDSRGRANYEQYF
v_call: TRBV5-1; j_call: TRBJ2-3; cdr3_aa: CASSLDADTQYF
v_call: TRBV4-3; j_call: TRBJ2-7; cdr3_aa: CASSQGMTGGEQYF
v_call: TRBV11-1; j_call: TRBJ2-1; cdr3_aa: CASSLDGVWQEGHNEQFF
v_call: TRBV20-1; j_call: TRBJ2-1; cdr3_aa: CSATDTSSYNEQFF
v_call: TRBV7-2; j_call: TRBJ2-7; cdr3_aa: CASNRQGANEQYF
v_call: TRBV5-1; j_call: TRBJ1-1; cdr3_aa: CASSLRQGYTEAFF
v_call: TRBV5-8; j_call: TRBJ2-5; cdr3_aa: CASSFTNLETQYF